The 13 T cell receptor beta chains below all came from one sample that was sequenced in a study of blood T cell repertoires in COVID-19. The assay was immunoSEQ multiplex PCR, and TCRdb's table has in-frame clones only and misses some. The sample comprises some 170,000 clones, 70% to 80% of which are singletons, and approximately 8.6% rests with the top ten. The sample consisted of peripheral blood. The receptor set was obtained from a woman between 50 and 59 years old with active or convalescent COVID-19.

This clone was seen only a few times. The V gene is TRBV19, the J gene TRBJ2-6; TRBD1 is a possible D gene (5 bases). The length of the CDR3 is 15 residues. Trimming removed 5 bases at V and 0 bases at J, with 8 bases between. Germline CDR1 reads LNHDA; CDR2 reads SQIVND (reference sequence). This CDR3 reads CASSPGNSGANVLTF. The CDR3 nucleotides read TGTGCCAGTAGTCCAGGGAACTCTGGGGCCAACGTCCTGACTTTC. The complete variable domain, with remaining parts taken from reference TRBV19 and TRBJ2-6, reads DGGITQSPKYLFRKEGQNVTLSCEQNLNHDAMYWYRQDPGQGLRLIYYSQIVNDFQKGDIAEGYSVSREKKESFPLTVTSAQKNPTAFYLCASSPGNSGANVLTFGAGSRLTVL.

This clone was detected a few times. J is TRBJ2-2 and V is TRBV3-1 (or the pseudogene TRBV3-2); D call uncertain. CDR1 and CDR2 from the germline V gene are LGHDT and YNNKEL (reference sequence). The CDR3 runs to 13 residues. V shed 8 bases and J shed 5 bases, with 12 bases lying between them. The CDR3 DNA reads as TGTGCCAGCTCTTTCCTTCAGACCGGGGAGCTGTTTTTT. Amino acids: CASSFLQTGELFF.

The chain joins TRBV24-1 to TRBJ2-7, with a weak D call TRBD1 (6 bases). The V and J ends lost 4 bases and 5 bases respectively, with 14 bases between them. CDR3 size: 14 residues. From germline, CDR1 is KGHDR and CDR2 SFDVKD. CDR3 nucleotides: TGTGCCACCAGTGACCCCGGGACACCACACGAGCAGTACTTC. This sequence encodes CATSDPGTPHEQYF.

This clone was observed a few times. V is TRBV30 and J is TRBJ2-3; the match to TRBD1 covers 7 bases. The CDR3 length is 13 residues. J lost 3 bases, V lost 5 bases, and 5 bases had no gene match. In germline, CDR1 is GTSNPN, CDR2 SVGIG (reference sequence). The CDR3 DNA follows: TGTGCCTGGGACAGGGAAGGGACAGATACGCAGTATTTT. Translated: CAWDREGTDTQYF.

The J gene is TRBJ2-6, the V gene TRBV19; D ambiguous. CDR3 size: 16 residues. Trimming cost V 5 bases and J 2 bases, with 13 bases left between them. Germline assignment: CDR1 LNHDA and CDR2 SQIVND (reference sequence). CDR3 in amino acids: CASSGMVYTGANVLTF. The CDR3 DNA reads as TGTGCCAGTAGTGGTATGGTGTACACTGGGGCCAACGTCCTGACTTTC.

The CDR3 DNA is TGTGCCTCGACGACAGGGGAGGGCAATCAGCCCCAGCATTTT. This translates into CASTTGEGNQPQHF. The gene calls are TRBV10-3 and TRBJ1-5; 8 nucleotides align to TRBD1. J lost 2 bases, V lost 11 bases, and 8 bases had no gene match. This CDR3 has 14 amino acids. Germline assignment: CDR1 ENHRY and CDR2 SYGVKD.

This clone was seen a few times. CDR3 nucleotides: TGTGCCAGCAGTTACTCGCTAGCGGGAGTGCAGTTCTTC. This codes for CASSYSLAGVQFF. The J gene is TRBJ2-1, the V gene TRBV6-5; 10 bases align to TRBD2. This CDR3 comprises 13 residues. Germline V gene sequence: CDR1 MNHEY, CDR2 SVGAGI. Trimming took 0 bases from V and 12 from J; bases not matched to a gene: 2.

The genes are TRBV19 and TRBJ1-2; no firm D call. The CDR3 is 11 residues long. Germline V gene data show CDR1 as LNHDA and CDR2 as SQIVND (reference sequence). Trimming stripped 3 bases from V and 7 bases from J, with 6 bases between. CDR3 sequence reads: CASSISGGYTF. CDR3 nucleotides: TGTGCCAGTAGTATTTCGGGTGGCTACACCTTC.

This sequence joins TRBV19 and TRBJ1-2; TRBD1 agrees at 7 bases. Unmatched junction bases numbered 8, after V lost 10 bases and J lost 0 bases. CDR3 length: 14 amino acids. CDR1 LNHDA and CDR2 SQIVND come from the germline V gene (reference sequence). The CDR3, as DNA: TGTGCCACGTCGGGACAGAACACTAACTATGGCTACACCTTC. Encoded protein: CATSGQNTNYGYTF.

V gene TRBV5-6 combines with J gene TRBJ2-7; 8 nucleotides agree with TRBD1. The germline V gene encodes CDR1 SGHDT and CDR2 YYEEEE. Trimming cost V 3 bases and J 4 bases; bases outside gene matches: 3. This CDR3 contains 13 residues. CDR3 in amino acids: CASSWTGRYEQYF. CDR3 coding DNA: TGTGCCAGCAGCTGGACAGGGAGGTACGAGCAGTACTTC.

This clone was observed a few times. V is TRBV2 and J is TRBJ1-6, with 9 bases lining up with TRBD1. This CDR3 region has 13 residues. Germline CDR1 and CDR2: SNHLY and FYNNEI. Unmatched junction bases numbered 7, after V lost 8 bases and J lost 11 bases. CDR3 sequence reads: CASERTGEPPLHF. The CDR3 DNA sequence: TGTGCCAGCGAGAGGACAGGGGAGCCACCCCTCCACTTT.

The chain combines TRBV5-4 with TRBJ1-2; 7 nucleotides agree with TRBD1. The CDR3 covers 14 residues. V shed 6 bases, J shed 6 bases, and the junction held 11 bases outside the gene matches. Germline values: CDR1 SGHNT, CDR2 YYREEE (reference sequence). The DNA for the CDR3 is TGTGCCAGCACGCTGACAGGGTCGGTTGATGGCTACACCTTC. Translation: CASTLTGSVDGYTF.

This chain joins TRBV5-1 and TRBJ2-5; no clear D. The CDR3 loop spans 12 amino acids. Germline CDR1 reads SGHRS; CDR2 reads YFSETQ. Trimming took off 6 bases at V and 0 bases at J, with 6 bases between the two ends. The CDR3 loop is CASTDNQETQYF. DNA of the CDR3: TGCGCCAGCACAGACAACCAAGAGACCCAGTACTTC.